The clone carrying this T cell receptor (beta chain) was seen a few times. Its antigen is not identified. The CDR3 runs to 16 residues. Trimming left V 4 bases short and J 5 bases short, with 21 bases between. Per germline, CDR1 SGDLS and CDR2 YYNGEE. Noted time point: after neoadjuvant nivolumab, at surgical resection. These newly diagnosed stage II-IVA oral cavity squamous cell carcinoma patients had no prior systemic or radiation treatment. The source of the sample is a study of neoadjuvant anti-PD-1 for oral cavity cancer. Study-wide results and limits: TCR analyses covered only a few patients per response group.

Some clones are missing from TCRdb's copy, which holds only in-frame ones; the method was immunoSEQ multiplex PCR. The sample holds some 22,000 clones; approximately 27% are singletons and the top ten take 16%. The sequenced sample was tumor tissue, obtained after nivolumab (anti-PD-1) treatment. This chain uses TRBV9 with TRBJ1-1; D unresolved. This TCR was recovered from a person between 40 and 85 years old with oral cavity squamous cell carcinoma. The chain's CDR3 is CASSNSEFRRNTEAFF. The CDR3 DNA reads as TGTGCCAGCAGCAACTCGGAGTTCCGAAGGAATACTGAAGCTTTCTTT. Supplemented by reference TRBV9 and TRBJ1-1, the full variable domain reads DSGVTQTPKHLITATGQRVTLRCSPRSGDLSVYWYQQSLDQGLQFLIQYYNGEERAKGNILERFSAQQFPDLHSELNLSSLELGDSALYFCASSNSEFRRNTEAFFGQGTRLTVV.